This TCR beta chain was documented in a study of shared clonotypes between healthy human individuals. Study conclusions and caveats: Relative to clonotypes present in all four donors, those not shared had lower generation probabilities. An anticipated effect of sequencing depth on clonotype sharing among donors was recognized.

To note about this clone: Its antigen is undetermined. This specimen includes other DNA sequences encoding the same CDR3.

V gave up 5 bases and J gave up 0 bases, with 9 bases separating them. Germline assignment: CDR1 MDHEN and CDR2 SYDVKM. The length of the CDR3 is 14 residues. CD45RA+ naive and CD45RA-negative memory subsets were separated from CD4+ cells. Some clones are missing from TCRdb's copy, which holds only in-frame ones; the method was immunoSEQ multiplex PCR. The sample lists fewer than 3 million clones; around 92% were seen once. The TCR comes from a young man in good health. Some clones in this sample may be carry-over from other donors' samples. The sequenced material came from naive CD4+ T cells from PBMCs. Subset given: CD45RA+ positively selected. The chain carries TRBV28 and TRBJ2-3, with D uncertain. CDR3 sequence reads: CASSTSGSTDTQYF. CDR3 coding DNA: TGTGCCAGCAGTACCAGTGGTAGCACAGATACGCAGTATTTT.